This T cell receptor beta chain was found in a study of T cells expressing NK-cell markers. Study at large: Seropositivity for HCMV was found in seven of the eight sequenced donors, with one seronegative.

Findings of the study overall: In more than five donors, dominant CD3+CD56+NKG2C+ clonotypes ranked among the top 10 CD8+ clonotypes. These same clonotypes (in a few donors) also led the CD3+CD56-NKG2C+ fraction.

Using the 5' RACE reads, TCRdb records one entry per CDR3 protein without DNA. Reported are about 460,000 distinct CDR3 sequences; the ten largest clones contain over 1.3%. Germline loops: CDR1 LGHDT, CDR2 YNNKEL (reference sequence). This CDR3 has 14 residues. About this clonotype: Antigen specificity is unknown.

The sequence was obtained from a woman between 50 and 59 years old in good health. Sequenced sample: blood T cells: a sorted CD56 or NKG2C T cell subset, CD4+ or CD8+ T cells, or bulk PBMC T cells (not recorded which). The chain carries TRBV3-1 and TRBJ2-1; TCRdb gives TRBD1 as the D gene, but with no DNA this cannot be confirmed. CDR3 sequence: CASSLEAGHGPKFF.